The source of this TCR beta chain is a study of blood T cell repertoires in COVID-19 (dated by TCRdb to the early 2020s). At the level of the whole study: The collaborator samples originated in the United States, Italy and Spain and spanned the acute and convalescent phases of COVID-19. The samples were drawn from two sources: the first 160 participants of the ongoing ImmuneRACE study, and over 950 subjects contributed by 6 global collaborators. Deeply sampled blood TCRbeta repertoires from subjects exposed to, actively infected with, or recovered from COVID-19 were included in the dataset. The prospective study material was composed of cDNA or gDNA derived from T cells, B-cell-depleted T cells, or PBMCs. Nearly every sample came with metadata listing a de-identified subject ID, COVID-19 status, age in years and sex. Where available, HLA class I and class II types were obtained from metadata supplied by the sample provider rather than from assay-based typing. The repertoires were released in a freely available public database intended as a resource for research on the immune response to SARS-CoV-2. Broader findings and caveats from the paper: The quantity of clinical and demographic metadata differed by source and by participant and was supplied without curation.

TCRbeta CDR3 regions were amplified from genomic DNA by means of the immunoSEQ Assay, a bias-controlled multiplex PCR. Per the original workflow: The number of nucleated cells in each sample was estimated from the amplification of reference gene primers within the assay. Sequence reads were collapsed and filtered to measure the absolute abundance of every unique TCRbeta CDR3 rearrangement. For each sample, productive Simpson clonality was calculated by taking the square root of Simpson's diversity index across productive rearrangements. The source is immuneACCESS, and TCRdb retained only in-frame sequences with V and J called. Part of the clones is not carried over; for the studies checked, unresolved V genes explain less than half of this, and the remainder is unexplained. V, J and clone size were drawn from that table, and D and trimming were deduced from the DNA. In all, the sample holds about 520,000 clones, and approximately 85% of those were seen once. The top ten clonotypes cover approximately 3.2% of the sample.

V drops 3 bases and J drops 2 bases, leaving 7 bases in between. Inclusive of the bounding cysteine and phenylalanine, the CDR3 is 13 residues long. The sequence is cut down to CDR3 DNA, 39 bases in frame from base 1. Collaborating institutions collected whole blood in K2EDTA tubes following their own protocols. Collaborator samples were shipped for TCRbeta analysis as frozen whole blood, isolated PBMCs, or DNA extracted from either sample type. Of note for this clone: This receptor's antigen is unknown. Base qualities were left out, and no much larger clone turns up one base away.

The receptor comes from a human donor in a cohort sampled during active COVID-19. The chain couples TRBV12-3 or TRBV12-4 to TRBJ2-5; possibly the D gene is TRBD1, per 5 matching bases. Specimen: peripheral blood. In nucleotide form, the sequence is TGTGCCAGCAGTTTTGGGGCACAAGAGACCCAGTACTTC. This encodes CASSFGAQETQYF.